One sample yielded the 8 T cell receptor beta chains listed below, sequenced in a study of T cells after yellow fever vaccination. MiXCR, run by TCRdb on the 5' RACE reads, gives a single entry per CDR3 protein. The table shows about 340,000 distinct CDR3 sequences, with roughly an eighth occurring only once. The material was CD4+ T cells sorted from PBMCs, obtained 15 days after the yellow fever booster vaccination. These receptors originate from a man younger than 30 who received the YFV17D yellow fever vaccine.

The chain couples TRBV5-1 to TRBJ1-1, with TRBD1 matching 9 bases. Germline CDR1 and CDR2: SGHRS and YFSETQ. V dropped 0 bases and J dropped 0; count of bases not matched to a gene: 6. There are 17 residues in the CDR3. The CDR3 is CASSLVSQGAMNTEAFF. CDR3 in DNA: TGCGCCAGCAGCTTGGTTTCACAGGGGGCCATGAACACTGAAGCTTTCTTT.

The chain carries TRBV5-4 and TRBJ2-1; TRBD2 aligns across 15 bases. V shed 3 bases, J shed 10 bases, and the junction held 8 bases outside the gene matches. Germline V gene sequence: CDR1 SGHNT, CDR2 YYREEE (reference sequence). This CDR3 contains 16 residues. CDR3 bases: TGTGCCAGCAGCTCCCGGACTAGCGGGGGGGCACAAGAGCAGTTCTTC. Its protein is CASSSRTSGGAQEQFF.

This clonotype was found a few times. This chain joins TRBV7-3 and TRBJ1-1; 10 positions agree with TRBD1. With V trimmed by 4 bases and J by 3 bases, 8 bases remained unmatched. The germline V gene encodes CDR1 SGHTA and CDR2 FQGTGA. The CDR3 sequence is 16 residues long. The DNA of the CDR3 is TGTGCCAGCAGCTCCGGGGACAGGGGAATGGACACTGAAGCTTTCTTT. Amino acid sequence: CASSSGDRGMDTEAFF.

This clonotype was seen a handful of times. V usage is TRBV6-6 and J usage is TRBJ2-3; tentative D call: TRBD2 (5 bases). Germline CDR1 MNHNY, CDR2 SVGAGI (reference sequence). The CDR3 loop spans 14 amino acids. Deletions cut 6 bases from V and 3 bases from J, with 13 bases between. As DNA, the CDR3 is TGTGCCAGCAGCCACGGACGGGGTACAGATACGCAGTATTTT. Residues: CASSHGRGTDTQYF.

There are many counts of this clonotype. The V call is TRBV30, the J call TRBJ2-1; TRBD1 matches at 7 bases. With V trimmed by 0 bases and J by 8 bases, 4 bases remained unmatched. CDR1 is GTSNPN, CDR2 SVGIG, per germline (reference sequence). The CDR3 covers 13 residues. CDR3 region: CAWSVQGDHEQFF. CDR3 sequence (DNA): TGTGCCTGGAGTGTCCAGGGGGATCATGAGCAGTTCTTC. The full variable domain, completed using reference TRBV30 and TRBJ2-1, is SQTIHQWPATLVQPVGSPLSLECTVEGTSNPNLYWYRQAAGRGLQLLFYSVGIGQISSEVPQNLSASRPQDRQFILSSKKLLLSDSGFYLCAWSVQGDHEQFFGPGTRLTVL.

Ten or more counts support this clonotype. The CDR3 is CASSLEENQPQHF. DNA for the CDR3: TGTGCCAGCAGTTTAGAAGAAAATCAGCCCCAGCATTTT. The chain combines TRBV12-3 or TRBV12-4 with TRBJ1-5; the D is unclear. The CDR3 runs to 13 residues. With 1 base removed from V and 4 bases from J, the gap between germline ends came to 5 bases.

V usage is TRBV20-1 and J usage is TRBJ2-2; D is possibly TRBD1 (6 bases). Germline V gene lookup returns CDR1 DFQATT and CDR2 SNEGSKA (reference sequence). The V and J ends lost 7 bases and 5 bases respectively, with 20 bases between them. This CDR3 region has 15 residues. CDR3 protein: CSVDVRGQGTGELFF. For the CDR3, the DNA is TGCAGTGTGGACGTTCGGGGCCAGGGGACCGGGGAGCTGTTTTTT.

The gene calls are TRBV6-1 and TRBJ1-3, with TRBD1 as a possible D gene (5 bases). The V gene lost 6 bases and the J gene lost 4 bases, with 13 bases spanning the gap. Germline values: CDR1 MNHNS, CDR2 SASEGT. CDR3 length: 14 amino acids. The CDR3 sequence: CASSSGTVGNTIYF. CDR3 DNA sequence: TGTGCCAGCAGCTCCGGGACTGTAGGAAACACCATATATTTT.